What follows are 3 T cell receptor beta chains derived from one specimen sequenced in a study of CD8+CD57+ T cells in acquired aplastic anemia. The authors sequenced patients whose flow cytometry had shown CD8+CD57+ cell expansion. CDR3 and TCR beta VDJ profiling relied on a genomic DNA template. TCRdb recomputed calls from the reads with MiXCR, one row per CDR3 protein. The table shows 160,000 or so distinct CDR3 sequences, with about 48% occurring only once. Sequencing used sorted CD4+, CD8+, or CD8+CD57+ T cells (not recorded which) from PBMCs. The receptors here all came from a human donor with aplastic anemia.

This clonotype was picked up many times. The chain uses TRBV6-2 or TRBV6-3 and TRBJ2-5, with TRBD2 matching over 8 bases. Germline V gene data show CDR1 as MNHEY and CDR2 as SVGEGT. This CDR3 has 15 amino acids. J gave up 4 bases and V 2 bases, and 6 bases lay outside the gene matches. The CDR3 nucleotides are TGTGCCAGCAGTTACACCCGGAGCGGGGGAGAGACCCAGTACTTC. It encodes CASSYTRSGGETQYF.

This clonotype was seen ten or more times. The chain couples TRBV11-2 to TRBJ2-2; D ambiguous. The CDR3 spans 12 residues. V dropped 5 bases and J dropped 8 bases, with 9 bases sitting between them. Germline CDR1 SGHAT, CDR2 FQNNGV. CDR3 DNA: TGTGCCAGCAGCGACACCTCAGGGGAGCTGTTTTTT. This sequence encodes CASSDTSGELFF.

This clonotype was recorded at least ten times. J is TRBJ2-7 and V is TRBV30, with D uncertain. Germline CDR1 GTSNPN, CDR2 SVGIG (reference sequence). The CDR3 loop spans 11 amino acids. V shed 1 base and J shed 2 bases, with 3 bases lying between them. CDR3 sequence reads: CAWSGTYEQYF. The CDR3 DNA reads as TGTGCCTGGAGTGGAACCTACGAGCAGTACTTC.